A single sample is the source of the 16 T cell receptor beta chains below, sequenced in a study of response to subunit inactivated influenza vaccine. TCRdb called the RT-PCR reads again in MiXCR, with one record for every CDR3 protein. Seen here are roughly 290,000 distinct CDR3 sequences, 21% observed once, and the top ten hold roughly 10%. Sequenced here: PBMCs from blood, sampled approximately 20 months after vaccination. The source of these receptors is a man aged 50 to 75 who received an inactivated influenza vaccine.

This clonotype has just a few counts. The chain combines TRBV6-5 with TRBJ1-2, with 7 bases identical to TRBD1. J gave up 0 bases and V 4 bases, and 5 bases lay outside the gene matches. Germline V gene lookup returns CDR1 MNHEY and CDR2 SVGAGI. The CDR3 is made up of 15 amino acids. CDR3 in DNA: TGTGCCAGCAGTTCGACAGGGCAGCCTAACTATGGCTACACCTTC. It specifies CASSSTGQPNYGYTF.

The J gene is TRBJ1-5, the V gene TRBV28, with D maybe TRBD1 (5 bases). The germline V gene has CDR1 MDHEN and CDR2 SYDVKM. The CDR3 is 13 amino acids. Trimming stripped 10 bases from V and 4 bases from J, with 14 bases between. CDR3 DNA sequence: TGTGCCAACCAGGCCAGGACAAATCAGCCCCAGCATTTT. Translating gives CANQARTNQPQHF.

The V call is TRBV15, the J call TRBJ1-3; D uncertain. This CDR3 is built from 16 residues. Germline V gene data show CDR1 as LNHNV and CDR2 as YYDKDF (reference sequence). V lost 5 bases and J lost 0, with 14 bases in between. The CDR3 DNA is TGTGCCACCAGCGGAACTAAAGGGAGCTCTGGAAACACCATATATTTT. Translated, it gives CATSGTKGSSGNTIYF.

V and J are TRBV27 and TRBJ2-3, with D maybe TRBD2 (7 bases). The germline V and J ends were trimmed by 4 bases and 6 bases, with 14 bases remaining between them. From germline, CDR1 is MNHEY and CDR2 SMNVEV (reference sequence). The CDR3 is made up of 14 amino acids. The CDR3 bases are TGTGCCAGCAGTTCCGCGGGGGCCTCGGATACGCAGTATTTT. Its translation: CASSSAGASDTQYF.

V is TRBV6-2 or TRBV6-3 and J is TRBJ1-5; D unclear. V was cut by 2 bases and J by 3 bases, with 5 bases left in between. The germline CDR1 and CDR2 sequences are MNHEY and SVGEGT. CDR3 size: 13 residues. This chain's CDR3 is CASSYVNNQPQHF. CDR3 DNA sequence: TGTGCCAGCAGTTACGTCAACAATCAGCCCCAGCATTTT.

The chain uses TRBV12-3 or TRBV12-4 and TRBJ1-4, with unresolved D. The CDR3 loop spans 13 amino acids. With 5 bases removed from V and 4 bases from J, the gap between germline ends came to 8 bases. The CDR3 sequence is CASSRSLNEKLFF. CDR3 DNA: TGTGCCAGCAGTCGGTCCCTTAATGAAAAACTGTTTTTT.

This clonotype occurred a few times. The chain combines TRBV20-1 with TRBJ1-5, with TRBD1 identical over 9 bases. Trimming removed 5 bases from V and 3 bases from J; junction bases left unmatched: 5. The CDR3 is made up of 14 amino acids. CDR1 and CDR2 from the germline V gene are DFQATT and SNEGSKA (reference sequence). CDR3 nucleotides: TGCAGTGCTTTTGGACAGGGGTTCAATCAGCCCCAGCATTTT. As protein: CSAFGQGFNQPQHF.

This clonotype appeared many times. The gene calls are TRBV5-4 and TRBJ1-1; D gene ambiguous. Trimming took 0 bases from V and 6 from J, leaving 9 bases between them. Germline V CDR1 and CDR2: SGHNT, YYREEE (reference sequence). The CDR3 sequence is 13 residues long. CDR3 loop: CASSLDLVAEAFF. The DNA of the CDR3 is TGTGCCAGCAGCTTGGACCTTGTGGCTGAAGCTTTCTTT.

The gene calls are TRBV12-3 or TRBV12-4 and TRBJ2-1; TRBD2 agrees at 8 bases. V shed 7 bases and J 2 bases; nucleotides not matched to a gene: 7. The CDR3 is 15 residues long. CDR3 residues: CASTGPGLAYNEQFF. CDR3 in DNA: TGTGCCAGCACCGGCCCGGGACTAGCCTACAATGAGCAGTTCTTC.

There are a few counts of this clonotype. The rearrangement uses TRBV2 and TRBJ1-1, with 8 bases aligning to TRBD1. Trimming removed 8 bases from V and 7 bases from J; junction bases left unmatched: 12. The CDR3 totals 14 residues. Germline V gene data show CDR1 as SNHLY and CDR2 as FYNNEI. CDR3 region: CASGDRSFRNEAFF. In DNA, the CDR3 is TGTGCCAGCGGGGACAGGAGTTTTCGGAATGAAGCTTTCTTT.

CDR3 loop: CASSRGGGPIETQYF. DNA for the CDR3: TGCGCCAGCAGCCGAGGTGGGGGGCCGATAGAGACCCAGTACTTC. The chain joins TRBV5-1 to TRBJ2-5; D may be TRBD1 or TRBD2 (6 bases each). Germline V gene data show CDR1 as SGHRS and CDR2 as YFSETQ. The CDR3 contains 15 residues. V was trimmed by 4 bases and J by 4 bases, leaving 17 bases between them.

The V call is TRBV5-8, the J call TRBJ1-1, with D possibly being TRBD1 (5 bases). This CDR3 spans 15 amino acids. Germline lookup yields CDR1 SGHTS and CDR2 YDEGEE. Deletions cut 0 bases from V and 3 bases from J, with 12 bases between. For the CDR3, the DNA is TGTGCCAGCAGCTTGGGACAGCCTCAGGACACTGAAGCTTTCTTT. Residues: CASSLGQPQDTEAFF.

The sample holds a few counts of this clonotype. The CDR3 protein is CASSSAVSTDTQYF. The DNA of the CDR3 is TGTGCCAGCAGTTCAGCAGTTAGCACAGATACGCAGTATTTT. The chain joins TRBV12-3 or TRBV12-4 to TRBJ2-3; D unclear. V shed 4 bases and J shed 0 bases, with 8 bases lying between them. This CDR3 contains 14 residues.

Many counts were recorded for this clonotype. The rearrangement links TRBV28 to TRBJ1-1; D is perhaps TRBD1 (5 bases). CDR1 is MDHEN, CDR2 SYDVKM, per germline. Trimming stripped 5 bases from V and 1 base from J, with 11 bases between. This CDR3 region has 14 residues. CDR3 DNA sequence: TGTGCCAGCAGTCCCCTGGACACGAACACTGAAGCTTTCTTT. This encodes CASSPLDTNTEAFF.

The CDR3 reads CASSLQASSYEQYF. The CDR3 coding sequence is TGTGCCAGCAGCTTGCAGGCCTCGTCCTACGAGCAGTACTTC. This chain uses TRBV5-5 with TRBJ2-7; D call uncertain. Germline lookup yields CDR1 SGHKS and CDR2 YYEKEE (reference sequence). V gave up 1 base and J gave up 1 base, with 9 bases separating them. This CDR3 comprises 14 residues.

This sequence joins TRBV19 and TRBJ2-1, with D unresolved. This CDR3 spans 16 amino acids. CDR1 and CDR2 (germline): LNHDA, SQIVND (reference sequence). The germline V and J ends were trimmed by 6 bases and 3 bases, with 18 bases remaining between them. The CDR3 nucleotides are TGTGCCAGTAGGGCCTCTTCGCCTAGTTTCTACAATGAGCAGTTCTTC. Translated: CASRASSPSFYNEQFF.